This TCR beta chain emerged from a study of shared clonotypes between healthy human individuals. Regarding the study as a whole: Non-shared clonotypes were found to have lower generation probabilities than the clonotypes that were shared by all four of the sorted-subset donors. Among the subsets, naive ones generally showed larger estimated richness than memory ones. Sequencing of the sorted subsets was shown by rarefaction to be incomplete despite large depth.

The germline V gene encodes CDR1 SNHLY and CDR2 FYNNEI. Trimming removed 2 bases at V and 3 bases at J, with 11 bases between. This CDR3 has 15 amino acids. Naive CD8 cells lacked CD45RO and underwent positive selection for CCR7, leaving out terminally differentiated effector memory CD45RA+ cells. Profiled with immunoSEQ multiplex PCR; TCRdb holds only in-frame clones, not every one. In the table there are millions of clones, roughly 95% of which are singletons. This clone was observed a few times. What it binds is not known. This TCR was recovered from a man between 18 and 35 years old in good health. The chain is built from TRBV2 and TRBJ1-5, with unresolved D. What was sequenced was naive CD8+ T cells sorted from blood. CDR3 sequence (DNA): TGTGCCAGCAGTGAAAAAGGGTTTGACAATCAGCCCCAGCATTTT. Its protein is CASSEKGFDNQPQHF.